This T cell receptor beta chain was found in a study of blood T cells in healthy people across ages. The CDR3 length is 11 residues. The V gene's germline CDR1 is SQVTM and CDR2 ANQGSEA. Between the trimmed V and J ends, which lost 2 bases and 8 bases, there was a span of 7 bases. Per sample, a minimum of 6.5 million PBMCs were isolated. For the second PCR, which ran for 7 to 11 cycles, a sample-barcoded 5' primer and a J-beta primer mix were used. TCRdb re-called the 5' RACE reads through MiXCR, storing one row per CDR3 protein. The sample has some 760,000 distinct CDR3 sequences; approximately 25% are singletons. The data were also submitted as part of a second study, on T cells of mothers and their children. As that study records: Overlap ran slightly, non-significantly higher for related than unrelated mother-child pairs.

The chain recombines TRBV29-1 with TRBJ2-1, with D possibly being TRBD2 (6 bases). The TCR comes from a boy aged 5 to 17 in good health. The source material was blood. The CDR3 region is CSVESGHEQFF. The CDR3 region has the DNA TGCAGCGTTGAAAGCGGGCATGAGCAGTTCTTC.